The sequence of this T cell receptor (beta chain) was determined in a study of OX40 agonist ivuxolimab in advanced cancers. On the study more broadly: Dose-escalation patients suffered from hepatocellular carcinoma, melanoma, renal cell or head and neck cancer.

Germline values: CDR1 SGHVS, CDR2 FQNEAQ. Trimming removed 0 bases at V and 7 bases at J, with 15 bases between. The CDR3 contains 16 residues. The table came from immunoSEQ multiplex PCR; TCRdb's copy has only in-frame clones and leaves some out. The sample consists of approximately 45,000 clones, around 94% of them appearing once. This chain uses TRBV7-8 with TRBJ1-4; tentative D call: TRBD1 (5 bases). The sequencing used CD4+ or CD8+ T cells sorted from blood, collected in a trial of the OX40 agonist ivuxolimab. The receptor was derived from an adult with an advanced solid tumor such as melanoma, head and neck, liver or kidney cancer. CDR3 in amino acids: CASSLAGRGIGEKLFF. The CDR3, as DNA: TGTGCCAGCAGCTTAGCGGGTCGGGGGATTGGTGAAAAACTGTTTTTT.